The rows below give T cell receptor beta chains drawn from one sample of a study of blood T cell repertoires in COVID-19. Clones were read by immunoSEQ multiplex PCR, and TCRdb kept only the in-frame ones, dropping some. The sample has 280,000 or so clones, about 85% seen once. What was sequenced was PBMCs or T cells enriched from blood (not recorded which). These TCRs come from a woman aged 45-65 years who had recovered from COVID-19. Both conserved end residues are trimmed from each CDR3.

cdr3_length	v_call	j_call	cdr3_aa
13	TRBV19	TRBJ2-1	ASRISSGVYNEQF
12	TRBV6-5	TRBJ2-5	ASSPGTGPETQY
9	TRBV20-1	TRBJ1-1	SAAGQIEAF
12	TRBV4-1	TRBJ2-5	ASSPPRLGETQY
9	TRBV18	TRBJ2-5	ASSPGETQY
15	TRBV10-2	TRBJ1-6	ASSKGRLSSYNSPLH
15	TRBV9	TRBJ2-2	ASSDTTGGPNTGELF
15	TRBV7-9	TRBJ2-2	ASSPYSGSPNTGELF
13	TRBV4-1	TRBJ2-5	ASSKGTSGSGTQY
16	TRBV7-2	TRBJ1-5	ASSLNYGPPSKDQPQH
14	TRBV7-6	TRBJ2-5	ASSLGGTELGETQY
12	TRBV10-1	TRBJ1-4	ATRGQGHNEKLF
12	TRBV7-2	TRBJ2-1	ASSFLAGAGEQF
13	TRBV5-1	TRBJ1-6	ASSLATGQESPLH
10	TRBV15	TRBJ1-3	ATSSHGNTIY
13	TRBV5-5	TRBJ2-7	ASRRSGAVPYEQY
13	TRBV7-9	TRBJ1-4	ASSKGDNSNEKLF
10	TRBV30	TRBJ1-2	AWSLDPGGYT
15	TRBV3-1/TRBV3-2	TRBJ1-3	ASSPRDRGLFGNTIY
16	TRBV5-1	TRBJ2-1	ASSSAGGGASSYNEQF
13	TRBV2	TRBJ2-7	ASSELGGPPYEQY
13	TRBV4-1	TRBJ2-7	ASSQEDSDSYEQY
11	TRBV19	TRBJ2-1	ASSLYIRGEQF
12	TRBV18	TRBJ1-1	ASSPGQGNTEAF
15	TRBV7-7	TRBJ2-2	ASSPGTSGLGTGELF
13	TRBV7-9	TRBJ2-1	ASSSGWRSYNEQF
13	TRBV4-1	TRBJ1-1	ASSQVGTGSTEAF
12	TRBV7-9	TRBJ2-5	ASSLERGQETQY